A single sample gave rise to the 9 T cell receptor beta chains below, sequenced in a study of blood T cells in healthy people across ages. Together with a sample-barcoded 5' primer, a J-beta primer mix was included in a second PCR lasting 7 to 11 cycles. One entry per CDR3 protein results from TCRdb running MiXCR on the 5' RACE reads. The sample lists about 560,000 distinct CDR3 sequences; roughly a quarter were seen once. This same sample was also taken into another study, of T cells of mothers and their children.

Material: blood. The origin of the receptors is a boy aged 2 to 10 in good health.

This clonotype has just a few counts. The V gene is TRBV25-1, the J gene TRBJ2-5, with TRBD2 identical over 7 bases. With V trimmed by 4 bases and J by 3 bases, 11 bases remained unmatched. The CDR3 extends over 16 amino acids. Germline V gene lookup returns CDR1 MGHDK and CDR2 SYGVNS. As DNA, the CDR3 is TGTGCCAGCAGTGCCTCCCTGGGAAGCGGGGAAGAGACCCAGTACTTC. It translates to CASSASLGSGEETQYF.

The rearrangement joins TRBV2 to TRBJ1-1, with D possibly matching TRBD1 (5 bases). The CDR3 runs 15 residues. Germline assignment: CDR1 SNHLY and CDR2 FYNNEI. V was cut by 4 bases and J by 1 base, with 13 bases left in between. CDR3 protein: CASSAQGPGNTEAFF. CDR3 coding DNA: TGTGCCAGCAGTGCCCAGGGACCTGGGAACACTGAAGCTTTCTTT. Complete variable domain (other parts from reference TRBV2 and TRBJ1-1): EPEVTQTPSHQVTQMGQEVILRCVPISNHLYFYWYRQILGQKVEFLVSFYNNEISEKSEIFDDQFSVERPDGSNFTLKIRSTKLEDSAMYFCASSAQGPGNTEAFFGQGTRLTVV.

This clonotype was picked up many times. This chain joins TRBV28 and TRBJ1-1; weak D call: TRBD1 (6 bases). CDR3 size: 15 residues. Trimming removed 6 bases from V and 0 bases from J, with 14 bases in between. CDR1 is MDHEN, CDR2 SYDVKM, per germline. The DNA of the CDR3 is TGTGCCAGCAGCCCGGGGGGGCATATGAACACTGAAGCTTTCTTT. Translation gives CASSPGGHMNTEAFF.

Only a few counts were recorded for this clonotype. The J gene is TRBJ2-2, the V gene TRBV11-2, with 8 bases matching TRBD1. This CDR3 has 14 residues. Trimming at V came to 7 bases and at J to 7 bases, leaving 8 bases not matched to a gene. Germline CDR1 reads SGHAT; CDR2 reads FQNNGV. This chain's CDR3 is CASTQDRVVGELFF. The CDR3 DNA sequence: TGTGCCAGCACTCAGGACAGGGTCGTCGGGGAGCTGTTTTTT.

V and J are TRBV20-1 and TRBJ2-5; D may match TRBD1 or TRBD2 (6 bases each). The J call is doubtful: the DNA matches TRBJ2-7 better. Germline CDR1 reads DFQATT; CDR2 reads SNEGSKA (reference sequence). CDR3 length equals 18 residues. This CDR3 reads CSASGPGEVGMSSYEQYF. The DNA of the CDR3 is TGCAGTGCTAGCGGCCCAGGGGAGGTGGGCATGAGCTCCTACGAGCAGTACTTC.

The CDR3 here is CASSWARLAIQYF. In nucleotides, the CDR3 is TGTGCCAGCAGTTGGGCGCGGCTAGCTATTCAGTACTTC. The chain combines TRBV6-6 with TRBJ2-4; a possible D gene is TRBD2 (5 bases). This CDR3 comprises 13 residues. Germline CDR1 reads MNHNY; CDR2 reads SVGAGI (reference sequence). V lost 4 bases to trimming and J lost 10 bases, with 14 bases between them.

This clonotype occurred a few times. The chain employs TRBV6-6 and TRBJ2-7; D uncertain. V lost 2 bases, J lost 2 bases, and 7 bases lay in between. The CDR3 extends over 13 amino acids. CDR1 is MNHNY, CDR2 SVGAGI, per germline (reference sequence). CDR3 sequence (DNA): TGTGCCAGCAGTTACACGGACCCCTACGAGCAGTACTTC. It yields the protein CASSYTDPYEQYF.

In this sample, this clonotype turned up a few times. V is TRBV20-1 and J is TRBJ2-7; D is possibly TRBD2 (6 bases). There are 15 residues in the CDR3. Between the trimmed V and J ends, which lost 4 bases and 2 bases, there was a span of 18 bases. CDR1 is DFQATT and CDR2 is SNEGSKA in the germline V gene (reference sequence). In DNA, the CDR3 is TGCAGTGCTATAGATCGCCTGCGGGGTACCTACGAGCAGTACTTC. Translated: CSAIDRLRGTYEQYF.

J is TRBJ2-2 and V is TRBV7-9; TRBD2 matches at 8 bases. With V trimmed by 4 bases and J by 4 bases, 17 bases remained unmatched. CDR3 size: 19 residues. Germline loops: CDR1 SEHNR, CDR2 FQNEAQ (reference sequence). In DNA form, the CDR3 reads TGTGCCAGCAGCTACGGGTCCGTCGGGAGGGCCAGCGGCACCGGGGAGCTGTTTTTT. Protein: CASSYGSVGRASGTGELFF.